This T cell receptor beta chain was profiled in a study of T cell repertoires in cytomegalovirus infection. Looking at the study overall: Public TCR beta signatures marked donors with CMV infection and the matching HLA. Study-wide findings and caveats: Dominant in the ex vivo response were TCR beta clonotypes restricted by HLA-C and specific for CMV.

About this clonotype: Its antigen is as yet unknown.

The CDR3 contains 17 residues. The V gene's germline CDR1 is SGHVS and CDR2 FNYEAQ. The V gene lost 2 bases and the J gene lost 4 bases, with 17 bases spanning the gap. Via MiXCR, TCRdb re-called the reads, giving one row per CDR3 protein. The profile shows around 750,000 distinct CDR3 sequences, around a third of them singletons. This sequence originates from a human donor in good health (CMV status not recorded). Some clones in this sample may be carry-over from other donors' samples. The chain combines TRBV7-6 with TRBJ2-2, with D unresolved. Sequenced here: cultured CD8+ T cells from PBMCs, sampled from culture after CMV antigen stimulation. The CDR3 sequence is CASSLFDTQALTGELFF. For the CDR3, the DNA is TGTGCCAGCAGCTTATTTGACACTCAGGCGCTCACCGGGGAGCTGTTTTTT.